Listed here are 20 T cell receptor beta chains from one sample, sequenced in a study of blood T cell repertoires in COVID-19. The table came from immunoSEQ multiplex PCR; TCRdb's copy has only in-frame clones and leaves some out. The sample records approximately 250,000 clones, roughly 84% being singletons. The sequenced sample consisted of peripheral blood. The source is a human donor in a cohort sampled during active COVID-19.

The chain is built from TRBV5-1 and TRBJ1-1; 9 bases align to TRBD1. The CDR3 has 17 residues. V shed 4 bases, J shed 2 bases, and the junction held 12 bases outside the gene matches. The germline CDR1 and CDR2 sequences are SGHRS and YFSETQ. The CDR3 loop reads CASSPRQGVVGNTEAFF. In DNA form, the CDR3 reads TGCGCCAGCAGCCCAAGACAGGGGGTGGTAGGAAACACTGAAGCTTTCTTT.

The rearrangement uses TRBV4-2 and TRBJ2-1, with D maybe TRBD2 (6 bases). The CDR3 is made up of 15 amino acids. The V gene lost 0 bases and the J gene lost 1 base, with 7 bases spanning the gap. Germline V CDR1 and CDR2: LGHNA, YNFKEQ. The CDR3 loop reads CASSQDGTSYNEQFF. The CDR3 nucleotides are TGTGCCAGCAGCCAAGATGGGACTTCCTACAATGAGCAGTTCTTC.

The chain uses TRBV10-3 and TRBJ1-2; 8 bases are shared with TRBD1. The ends lost 3 bases at V and 2 bases at J; junction bases unmatched: 8. The CDR3 has 16 amino acids. The germline gives CDR1 ENHRY, CDR2 SYGVKD. The CDR3 is CAISDLGQGQNYGYTF. Written as DNA, the CDR3 is TGTGCCATCAGTGATCTTGGACAGGGTCAGAACTATGGCTACACCTTC.

The V gene is TRBV5-3, the J gene TRBJ1-5; perhaps TRBD1 as D (6 bases). TRBV5-3 is an open reading frame whose function is uncertain. The CDR3 has 16 amino acids. The V and J ends lost 7 bases and 0 bases respectively, with 17 bases between them. The CDR3 DNA is TGTGCCAGAGGCTCTTTCGGGACAAATAGCAATCAGCCCCAGCATTTT. It codes for CARGSFGTNSNQPQHF.

The rearrangement links TRBV5-8 to TRBJ2-5; D uncertain. The germline CDR1 and CDR2 sequences are SGHTS and YDEGEE. The V end was cut by 1 base, the J end by 1 base, with 5 bases between. The CDR3 runs 13 residues. In nucleotides, the CDR3 is TGTGCCAGCAGCTTGTACACCCAAGAGACCCAGTACTTC. It codes for CASSLYTQETQYF.

V is TRBV6-5 and J is TRBJ1-2; a weak D match, TRBD1 (5 bases). This CDR3 contains 12 residues. The germline V and J ends were trimmed by 5 bases and 7 bases, with 11 bases remaining between them. The V gene's germline CDR1 is MNHEY and CDR2 SVGAGI. The CDR3 is CASSRGHVGYTF. The CDR3 DNA reads TGTGCCAGCAGTAGGGGTCACGTTGGCTACACCTTC.

Only a few counts were recorded for this clone. The chain carries TRBV29-1 and TRBJ1-1; 8 positions agree with TRBD1. Germline V gene sequence: CDR1 SQVTM, CDR2 ANQGSEA. J lost 7 bases, V lost 7 bases, and 5 bases had no gene match. The CDR3 runs 11 residues. The CDR3 DNA reads TGCAGCGCCGGGACAGGTTTTGAAGCTTTCTTT. It translates to CSAGTGFEAFF. Full variable domain (missing parts from reference TRBV29-1 and TRBJ1-1): SAVISQKPSRDICQRGTSLTIQCQVDSQVTMMFWYRQQPGQSLTLIATANQGSEATYESGFVIDKFPISRPNLTFSTLTVSNMSPEDSSIYLCSAGTGFEAFFGQGTRLTVV.

The chain combines TRBV5-1 with TRBJ2-7; 7 bases line up with TRBD1. Germline V gene sequence: CDR1 SGHRS, CDR2 YFSETQ. There are 15 residues in the CDR3. Trimming at V came to 4 bases and at J to 3 bases, leaving 10 bases not matched to a gene. For the CDR3, the DNA is TGCGCCAGCAGCGACCGACAGGGAAGGGGCTACGAGCAGTACTTC. Protein product: CASSDRQGRGYEQYF.

J is TRBJ1-3 and V is TRBV7-9, with D possibly TRBD1 on 6 matching bases. From germline, CDR1 is SEHNR and CDR2 FQNEAQ (reference sequence). V was shortened by 5 bases and J by 3 bases, with 17 bases between the two germline ends. There are 16 residues in the CDR3. Here the CDR3 DNA reads TGTGCCAGCAGCGAATACCGGACAGACCTTGGAAACACCATATATTTT. This encodes CASSEYRTDLGNTIYF.

The chain links TRBV2 to TRBJ1-2; unclear D gene. Trimming pared 8 bases from V and 1 base from J, leaving 11 bases between. This CDR3 spans 13 amino acids. The germline gives CDR1 SNHLY, CDR2 FYNNEI. The CDR3 loop reads CASGRTINYGYTF. Written as DNA, the CDR3 is TGTGCCAGCGGGAGAACGATTAACTATGGCTACACCTTC.

The CDR3 DNA follows: TGTGCCAGCAGCTTAACAGGTTTTGAGCAGTTCTTC. It codes for CASSLTGFEQFF. The V and J genes are TRBV5-4 and TRBJ2-1; D perhaps matches TRBD1 (5 bases). Trimming removed 2 bases from V and 9 bases from J, with 9 bases in between. Germline V gene sequence: CDR1 SGHNT, CDR2 YYREEE (reference sequence). This CDR3 contains 12 residues. Supplemented by reference TRBV5-4 and TRBJ2-1, the full variable domain reads ETGVTQSPTHLIKTRGQQVTLRCSSQSGHNTVSWYQQALGQGPQFIFQYYREEENGRGNFPPRFSGLQFPNYSSELNVNALELDDSALYLCASSLTGFEQFFGPGTRLTVL.

The rearrangement uses TRBV6-4 and TRBJ2-3, with TRBD2 matching 9 bases. Unmatched junction bases numbered 3, after V lost 4 bases and J lost 1 base. This CDR3 comprises 15 residues. The germline CDR1 and CDR2 sequences are MRHNA and SNTAGT. The CDR3 DNA sequence: TGTGCCAGCAGTGCCTCTAGCGGGGGCACAGATACGCAGTATTTT. Translated, it gives CASSASSGGTDTQYF.

The table lists this clone with a count of one. J is TRBJ2-7 and V is TRBV29-1, with TRBD1 identical over 8 bases. The CDR3 is 13 residues long. Germline V gene data show CDR1 as SQVTM and CDR2 as ANQGSEA. With V trimmed by 7 bases and J by 0 bases, 5 bases remained unmatched. The CDR3 reads CSGGTGDSYEQYF. CDR3 coding DNA: TGCAGCGGCGGGACAGGAGACTCCTACGAGCAGTACTTC.

This clone was counted between two and nine times. This sequence joins TRBV11-3 and TRBJ2-1, with 12 bases identical to TRBD1. Unmatched junction bases numbered 4, after V lost 1 base and J lost 9 bases. There are 15 residues in the CDR3. The germline V gene has CDR1 SGHNT and CDR2 YENEEA. For the CDR3, the DNA is TGTGCCAGCAGCTTAGGGGGACAGGGGGCAAGTGAGCAGTTCTTC. It yields the protein CASSLGGQGASEQFF.

The chain recombines TRBV5-4 with TRBJ2-7, with 7 positions matching TRBD1. V lost 2 bases, J lost 2 bases, and 7 bases stayed unmatched. CDR1 and CDR2 from the germline V gene are SGHNT and YYREEE (reference sequence). The CDR3 length is 15 residues. DNA of the CDR3: TGTGCCAGCAGCTTCGAAACCGGGACAGCCTACGAGCAGTACTTC. The encoded protein is CASSFETGTAYEQYF.

In nucleotides, the CDR3 is TGTGCCAGCAGTCGTGCCCTTGGCAGGGGAAACACCATATATTTT. Its translation: CASSRALGRGNTIYF. The rearrangement uses TRBV28 and TRBJ1-3, with D unclear. The germline gives CDR1 MDHEN, CDR2 SYDVKM. The CDR3 covers 15 residues. V lost 5 bases and J 4 bases, leaving 15 bases between the germline ends.

This clone was found once. The J gene is TRBJ2-7, the V gene TRBV27, with D tentatively TRBD1 (7 bases). Germline lookup yields CDR1 MNHEY and CDR2 SMNVEV (reference sequence). CDR3 length equals 14 residues. Trimming removed 8 bases from V and 1 base from J, with 15 bases in between. Written as DNA, the CDR3 is TGTGCCAGCCGCGGGACAGCTAGATCCTACGAGCAGTACTTC. As protein: CASRGTARSYEQYF.

The gene calls are TRBV28 and TRBJ1-1; TRBD1 is a possible D gene (6 bases). The CDR3 consists of 15 residues. Trimming removed 4 bases at V and 0 bases at J, with 12 bases between. Germline CDR1 reads MDHEN; CDR2 reads SYDVKM. In nucleotides, the CDR3 is TGTGCCAGCAGTTCCCCGGACAGCCTGAACACTGAAGCTTTCTTT. Amino acid sequence: CASSSPDSLNTEAFF.

The chain links TRBV2 to TRBJ2-7; D is perhaps TRBD2 (5 bases). The CDR3 covers 13 residues. V was trimmed by 8 bases and J by 3 bases, leaving 14 bases between them. Per germline, CDR1 SNHLY and CDR2 FYNNEI. The CDR3 reads CASLNGMDYEQYF. The CDR3 DNA is TGTGCCAGCTTGAACGGGATGGACTACGAGCAGTACTTC. Drawing the rest from reference TRBV2 and TRBJ2-7, the complete variable domain is EPEVTQTPSHQVTQMGQEVILRCVPISNHLYFYWYRQILGQKVEFLVSFYNNEISEKSEIFDDQFSVERPDGSNFTLKIRSTKLEDSAMYFCASLNGMDYEQYFGPGTRLTVT.

The chain employs TRBV15 and TRBJ2-1; TRBD2 agrees at 10 bases. The CDR3 covers 20 residues. The J segment lost 1 base and the V segment lost 3 bases, leaving 15 bases of the junction unmatched. Germline loops: CDR1 LNHNV, CDR2 YYDKDF (reference sequence). CDR3 sequence: CATSSLFGVAGGTSYNEQFF. CDR3 DNA: TGTGCCACCAGCAGCCTGTTTGGGGTAGCGGGAGGAACGTCCTACAATGAGCAGTTCTTC.